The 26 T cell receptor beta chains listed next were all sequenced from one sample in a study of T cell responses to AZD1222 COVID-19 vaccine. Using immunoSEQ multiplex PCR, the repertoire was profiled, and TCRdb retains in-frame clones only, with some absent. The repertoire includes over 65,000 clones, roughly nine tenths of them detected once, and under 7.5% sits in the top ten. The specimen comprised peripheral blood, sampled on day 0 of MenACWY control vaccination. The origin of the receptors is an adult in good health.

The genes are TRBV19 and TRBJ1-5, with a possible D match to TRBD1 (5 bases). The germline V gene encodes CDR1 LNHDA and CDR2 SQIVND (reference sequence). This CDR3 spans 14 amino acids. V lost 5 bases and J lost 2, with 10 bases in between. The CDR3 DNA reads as TGTGCCAGTAGTCAGGGTACGGGCAATCAGCCCCAGCATTTT. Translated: CASSQGTGNQPQHF.

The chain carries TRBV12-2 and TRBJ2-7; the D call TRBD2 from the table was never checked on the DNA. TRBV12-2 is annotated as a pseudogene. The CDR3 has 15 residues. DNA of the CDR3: TGTGCAAGTCGCCCAGAAGGCGGGCCAGGCTACGAGCAGTACTTC. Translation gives CASRPEGGPGYEQYF.

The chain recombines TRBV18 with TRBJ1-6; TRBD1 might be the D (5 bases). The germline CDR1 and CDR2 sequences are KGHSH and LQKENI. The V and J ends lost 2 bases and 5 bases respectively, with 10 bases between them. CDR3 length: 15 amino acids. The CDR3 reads CASSPMARDNSPLHF. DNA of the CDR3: TGTGCCAGCTCACCAATGGCCAGGGATAATTCACCCCTCCACTTT.

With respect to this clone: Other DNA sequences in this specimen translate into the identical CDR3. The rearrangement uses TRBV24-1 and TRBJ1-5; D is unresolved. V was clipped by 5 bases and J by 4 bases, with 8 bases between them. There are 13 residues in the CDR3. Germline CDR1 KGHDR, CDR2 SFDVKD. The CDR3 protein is CATSVTGNQPQHF. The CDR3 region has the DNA TGTGCCACCAGTGTGACGGGAAATCAGCCCCAGCATTTT.

This chain's CDR3 is CASSHNSEQFF. CDR3 coding DNA: TGTGCCAGCAGCCACAACAGTGAGCAGTTCTTC. This chain links TRBV11-2 with TRBJ2-1; D unclear. The CDR3 length is 11 residues. The V and J ends lost 5 bases and 9 bases respectively, with 8 bases between them. Germline CDR1 is SGHAT and CDR2 is FQNNGV.

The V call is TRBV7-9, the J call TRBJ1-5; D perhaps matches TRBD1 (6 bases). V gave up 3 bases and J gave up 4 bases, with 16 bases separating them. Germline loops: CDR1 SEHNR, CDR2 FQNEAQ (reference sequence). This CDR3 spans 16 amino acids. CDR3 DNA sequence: TGTGCCAGCAGCTTCGGCGGGGGGGGCGGGAATCAGCCCCAGCATTTT. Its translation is CASSFGGGGGNQPQHF. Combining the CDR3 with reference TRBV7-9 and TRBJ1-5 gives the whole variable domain DTGVSQNPRHKITKRGQNVTFRCDPISEHNRLYWYRQTLGQGPEFLTYFQNEAQLEKSRLLSDRFSAERPKGSFSTLEIQRTEQGDSAMYLCASSFGGGGGNQPQHFGDGTRLSIL.

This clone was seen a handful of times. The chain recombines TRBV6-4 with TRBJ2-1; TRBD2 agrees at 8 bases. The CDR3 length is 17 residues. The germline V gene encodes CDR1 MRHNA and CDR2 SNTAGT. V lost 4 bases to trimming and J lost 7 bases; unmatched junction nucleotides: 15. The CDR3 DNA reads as TGTGCCAGCAGTGCCGCGGGGGCGGGAGGCTTGTTGAATGAGCAGTTCTTC. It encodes CASSAAGAGGLLNEQFF.

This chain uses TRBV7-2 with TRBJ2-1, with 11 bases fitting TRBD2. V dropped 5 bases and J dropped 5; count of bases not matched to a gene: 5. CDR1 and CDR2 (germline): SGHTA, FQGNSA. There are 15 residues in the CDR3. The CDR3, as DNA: TGTGCCAGCAGCCCCCCTAGCGGGAGGAACAATGAGCAGTTCTTC. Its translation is CASSPPSGRNNEQFF. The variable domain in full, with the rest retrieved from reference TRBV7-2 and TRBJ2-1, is GAGVSQSPSNKVTEKGKDVELRCDPISGHTALYWYRQSLGQGLEFLIYFQGNSAPDKSGLPSDRFSAERTGGSVSTLTIQRTQQEDSAVYLCASSPPSGRNNEQFFGPGTRLTVL.

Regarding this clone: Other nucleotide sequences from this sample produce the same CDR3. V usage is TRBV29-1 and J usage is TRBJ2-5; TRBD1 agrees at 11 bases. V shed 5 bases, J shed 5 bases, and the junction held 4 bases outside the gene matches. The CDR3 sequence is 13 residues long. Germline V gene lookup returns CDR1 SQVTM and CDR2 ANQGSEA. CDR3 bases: TGCAGCGTTTCCGGGACAGGGGGTGAGACCCAGTACTTC. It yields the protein CSVSGTGGETQYF. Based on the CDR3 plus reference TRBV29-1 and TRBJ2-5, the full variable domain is SAVISQKPSRDICQRGTSLTIQCQVDSQVTMMFWYRQQPGQSLTLIATANQGSEATYESGFVIDKFPISRPNLTFSTLTVSNMSPEDSSIYLCSVSGTGGETQYFGPGTRLLVL.

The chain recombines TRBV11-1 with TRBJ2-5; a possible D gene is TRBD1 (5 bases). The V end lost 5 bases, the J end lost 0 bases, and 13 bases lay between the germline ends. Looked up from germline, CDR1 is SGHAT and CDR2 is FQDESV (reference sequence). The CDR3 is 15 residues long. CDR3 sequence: CASSLTPTDQETQYF. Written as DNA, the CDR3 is TGTGCCAGCAGCCTTACACCGACAGACCAAGAGACCCAGTACTTC.

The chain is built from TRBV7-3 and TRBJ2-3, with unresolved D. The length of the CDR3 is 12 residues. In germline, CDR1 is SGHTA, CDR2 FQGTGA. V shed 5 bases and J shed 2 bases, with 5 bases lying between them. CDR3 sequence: CASSPDTDTQYF. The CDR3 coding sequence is TGTGCCAGCAGCCCAGACACAGATACGCAGTATTTT.

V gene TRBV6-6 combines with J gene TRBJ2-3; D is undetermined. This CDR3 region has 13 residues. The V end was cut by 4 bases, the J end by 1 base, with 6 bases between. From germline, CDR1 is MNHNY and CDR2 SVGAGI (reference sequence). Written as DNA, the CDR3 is TGTGCCAGCAGTTTCATTGGCACAGATACGCAGTATTTT. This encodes CASSFIGTDTQYF.

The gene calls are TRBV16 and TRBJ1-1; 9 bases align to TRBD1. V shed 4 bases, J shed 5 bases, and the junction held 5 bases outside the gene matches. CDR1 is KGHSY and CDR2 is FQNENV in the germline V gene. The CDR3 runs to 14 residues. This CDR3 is CASSRLTGGTEAFF. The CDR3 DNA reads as TGTGCCAGCAGCCGTTTGACAGGGGGTACTGAAGCTTTCTTT.

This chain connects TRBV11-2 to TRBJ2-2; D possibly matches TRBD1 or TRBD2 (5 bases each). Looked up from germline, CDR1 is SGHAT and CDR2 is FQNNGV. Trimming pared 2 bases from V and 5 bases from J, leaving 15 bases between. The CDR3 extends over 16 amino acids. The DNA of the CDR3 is TGTGCCAGCAGCTTATCATCGGGACCCCAGACCGGGGAGCTGTTTTTT. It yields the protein CASSLSSGPQTGELFF.

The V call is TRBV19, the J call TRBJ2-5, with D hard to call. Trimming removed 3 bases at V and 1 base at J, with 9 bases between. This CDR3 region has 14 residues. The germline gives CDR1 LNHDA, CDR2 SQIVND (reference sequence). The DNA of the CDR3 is TGTGCCAGTAGTATGGTAGGGTTCCAAGAGACCCAGTACTTC. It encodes CASSMVGFQETQYF.

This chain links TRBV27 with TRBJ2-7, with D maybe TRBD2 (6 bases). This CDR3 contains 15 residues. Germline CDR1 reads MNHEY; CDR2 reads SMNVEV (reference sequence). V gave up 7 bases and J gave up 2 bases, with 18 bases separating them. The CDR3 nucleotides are TGTGCCAGCACCCCAGTAGGGGCGGGAACCTACGAGCAGTACTTC. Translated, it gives CASTPVGAGTYEQYF.

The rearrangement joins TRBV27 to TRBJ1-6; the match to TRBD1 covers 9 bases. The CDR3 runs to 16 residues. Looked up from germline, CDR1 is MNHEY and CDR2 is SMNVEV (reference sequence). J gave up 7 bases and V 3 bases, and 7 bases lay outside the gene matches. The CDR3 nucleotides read TGTGCCAGCAGTTTCCACCGGGACAGGGAAAATTCACCCCTCCACTTT. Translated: CASSFHRDRENSPLHF.

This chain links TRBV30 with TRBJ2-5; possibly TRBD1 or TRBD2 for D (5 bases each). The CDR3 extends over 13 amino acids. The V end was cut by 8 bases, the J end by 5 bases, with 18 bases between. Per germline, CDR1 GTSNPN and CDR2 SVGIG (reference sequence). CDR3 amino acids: CALGPGQGETQYF. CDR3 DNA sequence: TGTGCCCTGGGACCAGGGCAAGGCGAGACCCAGTACTTC.

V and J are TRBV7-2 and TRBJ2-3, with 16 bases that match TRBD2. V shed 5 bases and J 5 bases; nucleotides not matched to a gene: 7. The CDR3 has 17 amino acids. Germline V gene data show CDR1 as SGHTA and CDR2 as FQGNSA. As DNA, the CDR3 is TGTGCCAGCAGCCTTTGGGGACTAGCGGGGGGGCAAGATACGCAGTATTTT. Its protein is CASSLWGLAGGQDTQYF.

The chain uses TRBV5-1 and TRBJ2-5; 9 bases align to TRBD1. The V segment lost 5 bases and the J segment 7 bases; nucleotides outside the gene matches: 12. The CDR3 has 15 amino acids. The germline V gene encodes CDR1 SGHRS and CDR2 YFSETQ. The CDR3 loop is CASSRDRAELGTQYF. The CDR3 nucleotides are TGCGCCAGCAGTAGGGACAGGGCAGAGTTGGGGACCCAGTACTTC.

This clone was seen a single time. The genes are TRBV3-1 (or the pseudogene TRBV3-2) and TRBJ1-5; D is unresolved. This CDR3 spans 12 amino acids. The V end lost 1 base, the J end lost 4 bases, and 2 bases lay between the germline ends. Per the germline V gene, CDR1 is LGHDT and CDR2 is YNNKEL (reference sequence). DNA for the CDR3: TGTGCCAGCAGCCAAGGTAATCAGCCCCAGCATTTT. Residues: CASSQGNQPQHF.

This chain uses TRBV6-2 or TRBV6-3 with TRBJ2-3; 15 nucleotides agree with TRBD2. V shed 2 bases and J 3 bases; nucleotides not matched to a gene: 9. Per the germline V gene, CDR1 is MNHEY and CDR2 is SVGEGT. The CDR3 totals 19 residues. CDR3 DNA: TGTGCCAGCAGTTACGGACTAGCGGGGGGGCCAGTATCAACAGATACGCAGTATTTT. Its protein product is CASSYGLAGGPVSTDTQYF.

The CDR3 loop reads CASSQGQGAGEPQHF. CDR3 nucleotide sequence: TGCGCCAGCAGCCAGGGACAGGGGGCAGGAGAGCCCCAGCATTTT. The V and J genes are TRBV5-1 and TRBJ1-5, with 12 bases that match TRBD1. CDR1 is SGHRS and CDR2 is YFSETQ in the germline V gene. Trimming removed 4 bases from V and 8 bases from J; junction bases left unmatched: 7. CDR3 length: 15 residues.

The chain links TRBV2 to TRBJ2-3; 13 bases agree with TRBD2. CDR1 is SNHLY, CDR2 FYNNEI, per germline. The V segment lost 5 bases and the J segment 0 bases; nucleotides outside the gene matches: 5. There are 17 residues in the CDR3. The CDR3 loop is CASSTTSGGPSTDTQYF. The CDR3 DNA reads TGTGCCAGCAGTACGACTAGCGGGGGGCCTAGCACAGATACGCAGTATTTT.

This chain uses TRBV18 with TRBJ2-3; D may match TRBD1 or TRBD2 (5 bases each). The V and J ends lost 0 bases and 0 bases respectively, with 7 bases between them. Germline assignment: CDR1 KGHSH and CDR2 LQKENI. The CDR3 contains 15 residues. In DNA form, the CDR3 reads TGTGCCAGCTCACCACCGGGGGTCAGCACAGATACGCAGTATTTT. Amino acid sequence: CASSPPGVSTDTQYF.

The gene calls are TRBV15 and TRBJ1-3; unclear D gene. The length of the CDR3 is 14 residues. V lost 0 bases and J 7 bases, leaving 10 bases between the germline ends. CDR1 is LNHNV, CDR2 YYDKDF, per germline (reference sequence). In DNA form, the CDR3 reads TGTGCCACCAGCAGAGAGGTGGGGAGGAACACCATATATTTT. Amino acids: CATSREVGRNTIYF.